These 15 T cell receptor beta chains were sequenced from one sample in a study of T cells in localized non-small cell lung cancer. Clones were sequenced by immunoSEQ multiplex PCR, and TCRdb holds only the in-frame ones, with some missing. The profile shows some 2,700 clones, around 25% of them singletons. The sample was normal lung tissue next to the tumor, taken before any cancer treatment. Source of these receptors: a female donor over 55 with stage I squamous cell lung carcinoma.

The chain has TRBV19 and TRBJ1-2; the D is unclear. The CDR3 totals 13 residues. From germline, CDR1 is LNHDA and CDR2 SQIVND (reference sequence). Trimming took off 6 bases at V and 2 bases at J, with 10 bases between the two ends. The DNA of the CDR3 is TGTGCCAGTAGCGCGAATCAAAACTATGGCTACACCTTC. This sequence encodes CASSANQNYGYTF.

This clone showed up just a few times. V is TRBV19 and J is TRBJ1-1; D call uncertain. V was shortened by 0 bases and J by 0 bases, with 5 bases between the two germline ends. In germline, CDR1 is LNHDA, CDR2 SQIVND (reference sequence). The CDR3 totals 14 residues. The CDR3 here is CASSIEPVNTEAFF. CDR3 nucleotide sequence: TGTGCCAGTAGTATAGAACCAGTGAACACTGAAGCTTTCTTT. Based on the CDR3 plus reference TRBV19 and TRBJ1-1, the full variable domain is DGGITQSPKYLFRKEGQNVTLSCEQNLNHDAMYWYRQDPGQGLRLIYYSQIVNDFQKGDIAEGYSVSREKKESFPLTVTSAQKNPTAFYLCASSIEPVNTEAFFGQGTRLTVV.

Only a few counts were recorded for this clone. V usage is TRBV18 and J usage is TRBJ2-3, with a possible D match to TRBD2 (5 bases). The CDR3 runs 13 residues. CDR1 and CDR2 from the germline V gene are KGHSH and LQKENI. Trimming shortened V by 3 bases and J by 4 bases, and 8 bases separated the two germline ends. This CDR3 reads CASSPPGADTQYF. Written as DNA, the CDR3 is TGTGCCAGCTCACCCCCCGGGGCAGATACGCAGTATTTT. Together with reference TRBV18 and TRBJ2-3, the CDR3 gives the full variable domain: NAGVMQNPRHLVRRRGQEARLRCSPMKGHSHVYWYRQLPEEGLKFMVYLQKENIIDESGMPKERFSAEFPKEGPSILRIQQVVRGDSAAYFCASSPPGADTQYFGPGTRLTVL.

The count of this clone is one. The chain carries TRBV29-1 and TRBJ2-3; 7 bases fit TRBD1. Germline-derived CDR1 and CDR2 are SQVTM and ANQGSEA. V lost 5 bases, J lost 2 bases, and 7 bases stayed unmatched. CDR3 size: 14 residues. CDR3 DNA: TGCAGCGTTACGACAGGGTCGAACACAGATACGCAGTATTTT. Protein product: CSVTTGSNTDTQYF.

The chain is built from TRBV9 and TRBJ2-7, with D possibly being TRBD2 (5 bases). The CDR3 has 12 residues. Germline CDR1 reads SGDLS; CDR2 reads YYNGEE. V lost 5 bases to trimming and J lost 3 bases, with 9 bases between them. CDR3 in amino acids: CASRNEGYEQYF. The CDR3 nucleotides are TGTGCCAGCAGAAACGAGGGCTACGAGCAGTACTTC.

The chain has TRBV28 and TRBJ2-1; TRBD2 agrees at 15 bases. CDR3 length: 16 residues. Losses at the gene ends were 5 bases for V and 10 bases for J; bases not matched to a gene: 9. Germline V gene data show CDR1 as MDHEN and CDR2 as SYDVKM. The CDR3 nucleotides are TGTGCCAGCAGTGTGGGACTAGCGGGAGGACGGGTGGAGCAGTTCTTC. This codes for CASSVGLAGGRVEQFF.

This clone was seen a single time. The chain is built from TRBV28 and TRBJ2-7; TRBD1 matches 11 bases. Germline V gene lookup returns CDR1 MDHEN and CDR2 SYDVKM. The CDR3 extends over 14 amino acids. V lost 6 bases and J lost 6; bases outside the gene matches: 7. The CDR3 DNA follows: TGTGCCAGCAGCCCATCGGACAGGGGGCGCGAGCAGTACTTC. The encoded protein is CASSPSDRGREQYF.

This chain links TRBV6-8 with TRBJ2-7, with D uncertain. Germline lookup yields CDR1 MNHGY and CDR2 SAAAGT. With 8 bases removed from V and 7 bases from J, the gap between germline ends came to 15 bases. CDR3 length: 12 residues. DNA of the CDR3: TGTGCCAGCGAGGCGAGCGTTGGGGAGCAGTACTTC. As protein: CASEASVGEQYF.

The DNA for the CDR3 is TGTGCCAGTAGTACCGGGACCGCGTCAGATACGCAGTATTTT. Translating it yields CASSTGTASDTQYF. This rearrangement joins TRBV19 to TRBJ2-3, with D perhaps TRBD1 or TRBD2 (5 bases each). Trimming stripped 4 bases from V and 4 bases from J, with 12 bases between. The CDR3 extends over 14 amino acids. CDR1 LNHDA and CDR2 SQIVND come from the germline V gene (reference sequence).

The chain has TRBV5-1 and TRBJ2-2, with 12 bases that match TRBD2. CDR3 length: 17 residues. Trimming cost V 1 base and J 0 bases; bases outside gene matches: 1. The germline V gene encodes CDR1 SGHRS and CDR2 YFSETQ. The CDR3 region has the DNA TGCGCCAGCAGCTTGCGGACTAGCGGGACGAACACCGGGGAGCTGTTTTTT. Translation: CASSLRTSGTNTGELFF.

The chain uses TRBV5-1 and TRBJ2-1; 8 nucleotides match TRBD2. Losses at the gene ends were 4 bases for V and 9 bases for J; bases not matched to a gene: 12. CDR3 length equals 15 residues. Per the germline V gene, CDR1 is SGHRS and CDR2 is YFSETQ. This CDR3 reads CASSVTGLEGTEQFF. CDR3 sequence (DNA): TGCGCCAGCAGCGTGACGGGACTAGAAGGTACTGAGCAGTTCTTC.

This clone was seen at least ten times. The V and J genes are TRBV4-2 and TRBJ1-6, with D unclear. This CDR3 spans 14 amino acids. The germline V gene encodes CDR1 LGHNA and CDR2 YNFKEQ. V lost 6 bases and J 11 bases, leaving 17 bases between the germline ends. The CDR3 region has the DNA TGTGCCAGCAGGACAAGGAGCGAGGGTCCACCCCTCCACTTT. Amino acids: CASRTRSEGPPLHF.

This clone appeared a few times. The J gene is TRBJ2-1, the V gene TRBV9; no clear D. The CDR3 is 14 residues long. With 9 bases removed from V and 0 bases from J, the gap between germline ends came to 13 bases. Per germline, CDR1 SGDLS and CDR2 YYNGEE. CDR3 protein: CATSAWSSYNEQFF. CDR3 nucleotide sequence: TGTGCCACATCTGCCTGGAGCTCCTACAATGAGCAGTTCTTC.

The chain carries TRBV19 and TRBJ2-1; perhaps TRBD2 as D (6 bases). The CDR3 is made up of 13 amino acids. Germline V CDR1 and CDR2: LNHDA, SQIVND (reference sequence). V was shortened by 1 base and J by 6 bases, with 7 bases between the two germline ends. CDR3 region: CASSIVSGNEQFF. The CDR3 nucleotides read TGTGCCAGTAGTATAGTTAGCGGCAATGAGCAGTTCTTC.

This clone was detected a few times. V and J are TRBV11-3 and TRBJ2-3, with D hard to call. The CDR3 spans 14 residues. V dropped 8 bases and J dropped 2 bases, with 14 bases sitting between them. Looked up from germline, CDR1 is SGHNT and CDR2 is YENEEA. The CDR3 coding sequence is TGTGCCAGCCTCCGGCGAGTGAACACAGATACGCAGTATTTT. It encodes CASLRRVNTDTQYF.